The clone carrying this T cell receptor (beta chain) has a handful of counts. Its cognate antigen is unknown. A single record per CDR3 protein comes from TCRdb applying MiXCR to the 5' RACE reads. The sample holds 250,000 to 350,000 distinct CDR3 sequences, roughly 16% seen once. The length of the CDR3 is 13 residues. Germline-derived CDR1 and CDR2 are SNHLY and FYNNEI. These data come from a study of T-cell memory formation after mild COVID-19. About the study: Largely, the TCR clusters proved donor specific. Whole-study findings and limits: Clones that shrank (day 15 to 85) were balanced CD4/CD8, whereas later expanders leaned CD4+.

Sequenced input: PBMCs or a T cell subset sorted from them (not recorded which). This receptor was obtained from a man between 18 and 29 years old who had mild COVID-19 (a few samples of this study predate the infection). Cell type and time point are not known. This chain joins TRBV2 and TRBJ2-7; D possibly uses TRBD1 or TRBD2 (5 bases each). CDR3 region: CATGTARSYEQYF. In DNA, the CDR3 is TGTGCGACCGGGACGGCTCGCTCCTACGAGCAGTACTTC.